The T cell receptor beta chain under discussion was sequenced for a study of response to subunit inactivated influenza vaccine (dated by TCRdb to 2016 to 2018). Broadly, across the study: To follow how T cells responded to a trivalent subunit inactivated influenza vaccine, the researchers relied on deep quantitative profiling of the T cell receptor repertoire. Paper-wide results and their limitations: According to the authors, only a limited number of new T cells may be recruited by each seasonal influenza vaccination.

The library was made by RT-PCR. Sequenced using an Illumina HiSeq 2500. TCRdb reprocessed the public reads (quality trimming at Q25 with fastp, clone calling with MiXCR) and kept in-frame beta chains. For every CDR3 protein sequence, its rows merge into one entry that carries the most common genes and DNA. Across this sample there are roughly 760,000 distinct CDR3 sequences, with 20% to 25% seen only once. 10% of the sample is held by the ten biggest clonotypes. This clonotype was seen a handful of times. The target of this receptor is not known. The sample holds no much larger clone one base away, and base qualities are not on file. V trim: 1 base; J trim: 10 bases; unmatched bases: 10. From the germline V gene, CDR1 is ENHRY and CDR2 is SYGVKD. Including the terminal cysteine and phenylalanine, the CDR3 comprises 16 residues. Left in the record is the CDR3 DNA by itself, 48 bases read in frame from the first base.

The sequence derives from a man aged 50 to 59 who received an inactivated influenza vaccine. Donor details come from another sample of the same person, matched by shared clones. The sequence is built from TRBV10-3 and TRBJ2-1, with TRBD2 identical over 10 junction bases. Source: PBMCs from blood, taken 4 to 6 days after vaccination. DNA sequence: TGTGCCATCAGTGAGTTGTGGTCAGCGGGAGGGAACGAGCAGTTCTTC. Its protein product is CAISELWSAGGNEQFF.